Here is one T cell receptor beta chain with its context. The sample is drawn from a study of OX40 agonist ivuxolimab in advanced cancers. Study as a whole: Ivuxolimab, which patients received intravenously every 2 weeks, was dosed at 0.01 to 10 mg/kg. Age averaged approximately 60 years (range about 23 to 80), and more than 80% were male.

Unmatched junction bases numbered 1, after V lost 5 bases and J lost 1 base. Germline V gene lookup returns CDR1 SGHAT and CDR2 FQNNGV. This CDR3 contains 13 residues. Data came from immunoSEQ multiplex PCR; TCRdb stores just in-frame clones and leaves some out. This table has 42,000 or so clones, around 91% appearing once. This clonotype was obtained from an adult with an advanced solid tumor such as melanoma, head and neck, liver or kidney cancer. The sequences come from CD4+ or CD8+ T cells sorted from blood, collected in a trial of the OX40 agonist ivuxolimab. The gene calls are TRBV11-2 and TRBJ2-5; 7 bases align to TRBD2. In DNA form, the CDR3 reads TGTGCCAGCAGCCGGGGGGTCCAAGAGACCCAGTACTTC. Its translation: CASSRGVQETQYF.